This T cell receptor beta chain was observed in a study of identifying expanded T cells in peripheral blood (dated by TCRdb to about 2019). For context, the study as a whole: Technical replicates were generated by sequencing separate aliquots of the same genomic DNA pool, and four replicates were compared pairwise. General study outcomes and caveats: For all healthy donors, the variance in clone template counts between approximately 2-week samples rose significantly as total template count increased. The authors expected that biological variance in healthy repertoires might rise further over much longer intervals, such as months to years. Across all healthy-donor time intervals, the beta-binomial model significantly lowered both the number of clones called differentially abundant and the false-positive rate. The binomial model flagged 0.9 to 1.5 differentially abundant clones between technical replicates but approximately 15 over around 2 weeks and approximately 18 over about four weeks.

TCRbeta CDR3 regions were profiled with the immunoSEQ Assay using bias-controlled multiplex PCR amplification of genomic DNA. In the source study's methods: To quantify the absolute abundance of each unique TCRbeta CDR3 region, the sequences were collapsed and filtered. Differential abundance was tested with a binomial (Fisher-equivalent) model and with a beta-binomial model adding time-dependent variance fitted from healthy donors. Clones with fewer than 5 combined templates were removed, and differential abundance was called for clones with a Benjamini-Hochberg FDR below 0.01. The form v = (b*log(k)+a)^2 was used to model beta-binomial variance as a function of total template count across the two samples. The table comes from immuneACCESS by way of TCRdb, which keeps in-frame sequences with V and J called. Part of the clones is missing from these tables; in studies checked, under half for an unresolved V gene and the rest for unknown reasons. V, J and clone size were drawn from that table, and D and trimming were deduced from the DNA. This sample comprises tens of thousands of clones, roughly four fifths of them detected only once. Together, the top ten hold about a fifth of the sample.

During the collection period, no immune events, such as infections, were documented for the healthy donors. To calibrate time-dependent variance in a beta-binomial model of T-cell clone differential abundance, blood repertoires from healthy donors were used as a training cohort. The training cohort was composed of some ten healthy donors, 3 female and 7 male. Donor ages ranged from about 29 to 70 years, with an average of around 45 years. Obtained from a commercial supplier, whole blood was collected from each healthy donor at three time points set around 13 days apart. For immunosequencing, genomic DNA was extracted from whole blood that had not been sorted. With respect to this clone: The clone's antigen remains unknown. No qualities accompany the bases; no much larger clone lies one base away.

For this chain, trimming is 4 bases at the V end and 5 bases at the J end, and the number of junction bases without a gene match is 5. The germline V gene encodes CDR1 SGHTA and CDR2 FQGNSA. Including the terminal cysteine and phenylalanine, the CDR3 comprises 13 residues. Just CDR3 DNA is preserved here, 39 bases in frame from base 1. The specimen sequenced was blood. The source is a person between 18 and 75 years old in good health. The V and J segments used are TRBV7-2 and TRBJ2-7; TRBD1 matches 7 bases in the middle. For the CDR3, the sequence is CASSSRQGNEQYF. The nucleotide sequence reads as follows: TGTGCCAGCAGCTCCCGACAGGGTAACGAGCAGTACTTC.